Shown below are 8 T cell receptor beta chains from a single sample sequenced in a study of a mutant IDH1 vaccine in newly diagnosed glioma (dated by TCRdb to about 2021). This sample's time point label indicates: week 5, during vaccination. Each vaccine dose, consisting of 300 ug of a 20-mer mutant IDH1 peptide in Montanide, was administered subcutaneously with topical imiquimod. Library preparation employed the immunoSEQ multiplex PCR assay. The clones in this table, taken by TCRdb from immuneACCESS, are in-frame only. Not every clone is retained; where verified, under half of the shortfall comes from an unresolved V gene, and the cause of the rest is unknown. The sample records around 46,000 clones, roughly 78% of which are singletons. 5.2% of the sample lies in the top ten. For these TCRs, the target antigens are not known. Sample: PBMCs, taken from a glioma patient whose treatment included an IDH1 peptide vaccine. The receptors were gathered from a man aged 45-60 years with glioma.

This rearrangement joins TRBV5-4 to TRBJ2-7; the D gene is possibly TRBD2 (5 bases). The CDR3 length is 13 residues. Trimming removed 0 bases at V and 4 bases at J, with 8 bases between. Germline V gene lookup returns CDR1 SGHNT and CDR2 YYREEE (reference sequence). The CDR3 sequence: CASSLVPGYEQYF. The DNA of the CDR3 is TGTGCCAGCAGCTTGGTTCCGGGGTACGAGCAGTACTTC.

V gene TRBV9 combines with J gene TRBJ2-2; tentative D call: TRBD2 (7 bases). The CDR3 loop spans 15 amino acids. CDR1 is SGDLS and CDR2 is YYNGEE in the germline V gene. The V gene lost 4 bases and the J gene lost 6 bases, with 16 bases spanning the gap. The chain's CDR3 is CASSRGAVASGELFF. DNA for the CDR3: TGTGCCAGCAGCCGGGGGGCAGTTGCATCCGGGGAGCTGTTTTTT.

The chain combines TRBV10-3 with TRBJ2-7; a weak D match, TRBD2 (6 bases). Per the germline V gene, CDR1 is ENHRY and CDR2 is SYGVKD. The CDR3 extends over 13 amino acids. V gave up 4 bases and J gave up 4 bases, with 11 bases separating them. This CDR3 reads CAISGASGYEQYF. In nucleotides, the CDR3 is TGTGCCATCAGTGGGGCGAGCGGGTACGAGCAGTACTTC.

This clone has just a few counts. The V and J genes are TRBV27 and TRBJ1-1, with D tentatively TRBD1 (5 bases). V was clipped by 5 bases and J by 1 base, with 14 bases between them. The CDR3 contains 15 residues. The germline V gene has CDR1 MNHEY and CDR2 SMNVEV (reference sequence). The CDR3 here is CASSMRGMWNTEAFF. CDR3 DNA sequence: TGTGCCAGCAGTATGCGGGGGATGTGGAACACTGAAGCTTTCTTT.

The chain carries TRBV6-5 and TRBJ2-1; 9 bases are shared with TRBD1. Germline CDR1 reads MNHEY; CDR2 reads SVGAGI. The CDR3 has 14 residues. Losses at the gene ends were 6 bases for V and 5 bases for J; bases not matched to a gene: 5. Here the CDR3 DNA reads TGTGCCAGCAGCCCCGACAGGGGGGACAATGAGCAGTTCTTC. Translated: CASSPDRGDNEQFF.

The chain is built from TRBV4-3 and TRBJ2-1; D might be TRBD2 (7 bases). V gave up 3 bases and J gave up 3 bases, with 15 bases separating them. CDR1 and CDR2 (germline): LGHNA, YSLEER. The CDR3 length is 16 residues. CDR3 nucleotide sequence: TGCGCCAGCAGCCACCGATGGGGGGGCAGCTACAATGAGCAGTTCTTC. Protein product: CASSHRWGGSYNEQFF.

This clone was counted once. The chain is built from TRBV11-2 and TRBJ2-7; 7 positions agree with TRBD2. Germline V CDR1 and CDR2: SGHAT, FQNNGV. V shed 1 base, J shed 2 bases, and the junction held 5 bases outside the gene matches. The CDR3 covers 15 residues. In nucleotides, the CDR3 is TGTGCCAGCAGCTTAGTGGCAGGGAGGGCCTACGAGCAGTACTTC. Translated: CASSLVAGRAYEQYF.

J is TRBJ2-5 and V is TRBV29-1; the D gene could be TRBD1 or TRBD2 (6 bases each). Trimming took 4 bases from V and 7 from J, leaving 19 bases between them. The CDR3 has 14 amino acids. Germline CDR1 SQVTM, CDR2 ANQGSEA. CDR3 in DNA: TGCAGCGTTGGTGGGGGGCGGATCTATCTGACCCAGTACTTC. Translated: CSVGGGRIYLTQYF.